The rows below give T cell receptor beta chains drawn from one sample of a study of monozygotic twins with cystic fibrosis. Assay: immunoSEQ multiplex PCR; the TCRdb copy retains only in-frame clones and omits some. The table shows about 9,600 clones, with around 93% occurring only once. Sequenced sample: blood. The receptors derive from a boy aged 2 to 10 with cystic fibrosis. Both conserved end residues are part of each CDR3. A D gene is named only where the DNA matches it firmly. Clone size is given for some rows only: seen once, a few or many times, or a class if the clone is expanded.

j_gene: TRBJ1-5; abundance: few; v_gene: TRBV30; d_gene: -; CDR3aa: CAWSGNGDTHQPQHF; CDR3nt: TGTGCCTGGAGTGGAAATGGGGACACACATCAGCCCCAGCATTTT
j_gene: TRBJ1-1; abundance: -; v_gene: TRBV4-1; d_gene: -; CDR3aa: CASSHASGIVEAFF; CDR3nt: TGCGCCAGCAGCCATGCTTCAGGGATCGTTGAAGCTTTCTTT
j_gene: TRBJ1-2; abundance: -; v_gene: TRBV29-1; d_gene: -; CDR3aa: CSVEDRSGEAGGYTF; CDR3nt: TGCAGCGTTGAAGATCGAAGCGGGGAAGCGGGTGGCTACACCTTC
j_gene: TRBJ2-6; abundance: -; v_gene: TRBV11-2; d_gene: -; CDR3aa: CASSFPWGSGANVLTF; CDR3nt: TGTGCCAGCAGCTTCCCATGGGGATCCGGGGCCAACGTCCTGACTTTC
j_gene: TRBJ2-1; abundance: -; v_gene: TRBV18; d_gene: TRBD1; CDR3aa: CASSPDLRDRYNEQFF; CDR3nt: TGTGCCAGCTCACCTGACCTCCGGGACAGGTACAATGAGCAGTTCTTC
j_gene: TRBJ2-5; abundance: once; v_gene: TRBV7-7; d_gene: -; CDR3aa: CASSLMGGKVETQYF; CDR3nt: TGTGCCAGCAGCTTAATGGGTGGCAAGGTAGAGACCCAGTACTTC
j_gene: TRBJ2-1; abundance: -; v_gene: TRBV30; d_gene: TRBD2; CDR3aa: CAWDQTRTSGGTISYNEQFF; CDR3nt: TGTGCCTGGGATCAGACGAGGACTAGCGGGGGGACAATCTCCTACAATGAGCAGTTCTTC
j_gene: TRBJ1-1; abundance: -; v_gene: TRBV7-9; d_gene: TRBD1; CDR3aa: CASSQGQSTEAFF; CDR3nt: TGTGCCAGCAGCCAGGGACAGAGCACTGAAGCTTTCTTT
j_gene: TRBJ2-2; abundance: few; v_gene: TRBV4-2; d_gene: TRBD2; CDR3aa: CASSQEKLAGRTGELFF; CDR3nt: TGTGCCAGCAGCCAAGAGAAGCTAGCGGGTAGAACCGGGGAGCTGTTTTTT
j_gene: TRBJ2-3; abundance: -; v_gene: TRBV7-6; d_gene: -; CDR3aa: CASRGSTSTDTQYF; CDR3nt: TGTGCCAGCCGAGGGAGCACTAGCACAGATACGCAGTATTTT
j_gene: TRBJ1-5; abundance: -; v_gene: TRBV6-1; d_gene: -; CDR3aa: CASSEGLAGNQPQHF; CDR3nt: TGTGCCAGCAGTGAAGGATTGGCCGGCAATCAGCCCCAGCATTTT